The clone carrying this TCR beta chain was seen more than once but under ten times. This CDR3 spans 15 amino acids. J gave up 6 bases and V 5 bases, and 11 bases lay outside the gene matches. Germline V gene sequence: CDR1 SEHNR, CDR2 FQNEAQ (reference sequence). In the study's own analysis: Reference gene primers were amplified, and this amplification served to estimate nucleated cell counts. Method: immunoSEQ multiplex PCR; TCRdb's copy keeps in-frame clones and lacks some. That table furnishes V, J and clone size, whereas the DNA furnished D and trimming. The table records 110,000 to 150,000 clones, roughly four fifths of them present only once. The sample belongs to a study of blood T cell repertoires in COVID-19. Study context: Samples taken during acute and convalescent COVID-19 were collected in the United States, Italy and Spain. The analysed material was cDNA or gDNA that came from T cells, B-cell-depleted T cells, or PBMCs.

Sequencing was carried out using peripheral blood. The V call is TRBV7-9, the J call TRBJ2-7; TRBD1 matches 9 bases. The TCR comes from an elderly woman with acute or convalescent COVID-19. CDR3 sequence: CASSQTTGGLSEQYF. The DNA of the CDR3 is TGTGCCAGCAGCCAGACCACAGGGGGCCTTAGCGAGCAGTACTTC.